Shown below are 11 T cell receptor beta chains from a single sample sequenced in a study of cytomegalovirus exposure and HLA in healthy donors. TCRdb's copy holds only in-frame clones and misses some; the assay was immunoSEQ multiplex PCR. In the table there are more than 300,000 clones, just over 85% of which are singletons. Sample: PBMCs. The receptors derive from a woman between 18 and 30 years old in good health and CMV-seronegative.

This chain connects TRBV9 to TRBJ2-1; D perhaps matches TRBD2 (6 bases). The CDR3 is made up of 14 amino acids. The germline V gene encodes CDR1 SGDLS and CDR2 YYNGEE. The V end lost 4 bases, the J end lost 15 bases, and 23 bases lay between the germline ends. CDR3 loop: CASSPDFAGPSRFF. The DNA for the CDR3 is TGTGCCAGCAGCCCTGATTTCGCGGGGCCTTCCAGGTTCTTC. The full variable domain, its missing parts supplied by reference TRBV9 and TRBJ2-1, is DSGVTQTPKHLITATGQRVTLRCSPRSGDLSVYWYQQSLDQGLQFLIQYYNGEERAKGNILERFSAQQFPDLHSELNLSSLELGDSALYFCASSPDFAGPSRFFGPGTRLTVL.

The chain recombines TRBV4-2 with TRBJ2-7; TRBD1 matches at 9 bases. The length of the CDR3 is 14 residues. V lost 5 bases, J lost 5 bases, and 7 bases stayed unmatched. In germline, CDR1 is LGHNA, CDR2 YNFKEQ. CDR3 sequence: CASSSQGASNEQYF. In DNA, the CDR3 is TGTGCCAGCAGCTCACAGGGGGCTAGTAACGAGCAGTACTTC.

This sequence joins TRBV19 and TRBJ2-5; 8 nucleotides match TRBD2. Germline V lookup: CDR1 LNHDA, CDR2 SQIVND (reference sequence). Losses at the gene ends were 10 bases for V and 5 bases for J; bases not matched to a gene: 15. The CDR3 is made up of 15 amino acids. The CDR3 loop reads CATPELAEGGETQYF. The CDR3, as DNA: TGTGCCACCCCCGAACTAGCGGAGGGGGGCGAGACCCAGTACTTC.

This rearrangement joins TRBV19 to TRBJ1-2; D is unresolved. V lost 5 bases to trimming and J lost 8 bases, with 15 bases between them. The length of the CDR3 is 13 residues. The germline V gene encodes CDR1 LNHDA and CDR2 SQIVND (reference sequence). The CDR3 is CASSPARRRGYTF. The CDR3, as DNA: TGTGCCAGTAGTCCCGCCCGGCGGAGGGGCTACACCTTC.

V and J are TRBV18 and TRBJ1-5; 7 bases align to TRBD1. This CDR3 has 15 residues. The germline V gene encodes CDR1 KGHSH and CDR2 LQKENI. Trimming took 5 bases from V and 0 from J; bases not matched to a gene: 4. The CDR3 loop reads CASSADRDSNQPQHF. The DNA for the CDR3 is TGTGCCAGCTCAGCTGACAGGGATAGCAATCAGCCCCAGCATTTT.

The chain recombines TRBV4-1 with TRBJ2-7, with 8 bases that match TRBD1. This CDR3 has 13 residues. The trim removed 1 base at V and 7 bases at J, leaving 3 bases unmatched. Germline values: CDR1 MGHRA, CDR2 YSYEKL. For the CDR3, the DNA is TGCGCCAGCAGCCAAGCGACAGGGGAGGAGCAGTACTTC. Its translation: CASSQATGEEQYF.

The chain combines TRBV5-1 with TRBJ2-1, with 8 bases matching TRBD2. Germline-derived CDR1 and CDR2 are SGHRS and YFSETQ. The CDR3 has 13 amino acids. The V and J ends lost 2 bases and 5 bases, in that order; junction bases with no gene match: 0. The CDR3 region has the DNA TGCGCCAGCAGCTTCGGGGGGGACAATGAGCAGTTCTTC. It is translated as CASSFGGDNEQFF.

V is TRBV6-6 and J is TRBJ1-1; no reliable D call. In germline, CDR1 is MNHNY, CDR2 SVGAGI (reference sequence). V lost 2 bases to trimming and J lost 8 bases, with 9 bases between them. The CDR3 has 12 residues. The CDR3 region is CASSYRNSEAFF. The CDR3 DNA follows: TGTGCCAGCAGTTACCGGAACAGCGAAGCTTTCTTT.

The chain employs TRBV28 and TRBJ1-2, with D possibly being TRBD1 (5 bases). The CDR3 extends over 12 amino acids. V lost 11 bases and J 2 bases, leaving 12 bases between the germline ends. CDR1 and CDR2 (germline): MDHEN, SYDVKM. CDR3 in amino acids: CASQQVNYGYTF. The CDR3 DNA follows: TGTGCCTCACAACAGGTGAACTATGGCTACACCTTC.

The chain joins TRBV30 to TRBJ1-5, with 8 positions matching TRBD1. The J segment lost 8 bases and the V segment lost 0 bases, leaving 15 bases of the junction unmatched. Germline V lookup: CDR1 GTSNPN, CDR2 SVGIG (reference sequence). The CDR3 is 17 amino acids. The CDR3 spells CAWSVRPEQGEVEPQHF. CDR3 nucleotide sequence: TGTGCCTGGAGTGTGCGCCCTGAACAGGGGGAAGTGGAGCCCCAGCATTTT. Variable domain in full (rest from reference TRBV30 and TRBJ1-5): SQTIHQWPATLVQPVGSPLSLECTVEGTSNPNLYWYRQAAGRGLQLLFYSVGIGQISSEVPQNLSASRPQDRQFILSSKKLLLSDSGFYLCAWSVRPEQGEVEPQHFGDGTRLSIL.

The V and J genes are TRBV4-1 and TRBJ2-2; D gene unclear. This CDR3 has 13 residues. V dropped 2 bases and J dropped 2 bases, with 3 bases sitting between them. Germline values: CDR1 MGHRA, CDR2 YSYEKL. The CDR3 here is CASSQPNTGELFF. The CDR3 nucleotides are TGCGCCAGCAGCCAACCAAACACCGGGGAGCTGTTTTTT.